The clone carrying this T cell receptor beta chain showed up just a few times. The antigen is undetermined. This CDR3 is built from 16 residues. Trimming removed 4 bases from V and 7 bases from J; junction bases left unmatched: 14. Germline V CDR1 and CDR2: SEHNR, FQNEAQ (reference sequence). Combining a sample-barcoded 5' primer with a J-beta primer mix, a second PCR ran for roughly 7 to 11 cycles. Every cDNA was tagged by a template-switch adaptor with 12 random nucleotides. TCRdb recomputed calls from the 5' RACE reads with MiXCR, one row per CDR3 protein. The sample shows over 950,000 distinct CDR3 sequences, 51% of them seen only once. Every sample gave at least 6 micrograms of total RNA when it was extracted. The source of the sample is a study of blood T cells in healthy people across ages. General study results and limits: PBMCs that were unsorted prevented a conclusive naive versus antigen-experienced comparison.

This chain joins TRBV7-9 and TRBJ2-5, with 8 positions matching TRBD1. This TCR came from a woman aged 55-69 years in good health. Sequenced material: blood. The CDR3 reads CASSSRTGRGEMTQYF. CDR3 in DNA: TGTGCCAGCAGCTCCCGGACAGGGCGAGGAGAGATGACCCAGTACTTC. The full variable domain, its missing parts supplied by reference TRBV7-9 and TRBJ2-5, is DTGVSQNPRHKITKRGQNVTFRCDPISEHNRLYWYRQTLGQGPEFLTYFQNEAQLEKSRLLSDRFSAERPKGSFSTLEIQRTEQGDSAMYLCASSSRTGRGEMTQYFGPGTRLLVL.